This T cell receptor (beta chain) was identified during a study of CD8+CD57+ T cells in acquired aplastic anemia. Across the study: When averaged, DNA from sorted CD4+ and CD8+ cells came to around 3 ug.

All sequencing subjects had displayed CD8+CD57+ cell expansion on flow cytometry. Genomic DNA served as template for TCR beta VDJ and CDR3 profiling. TCRdb passed the reads through MiXCR, listing each CDR3 protein once. The sample has roughly 250,000 distinct CDR3 sequences; more than 40% are singletons. The sequence derives from a human donor with aplastic anemia. Material: sorted CD4+, CD8+, or CD8+CD57+ T cells (not recorded which) from PBMCs.

The CDR3 region has the DNA TGTGCCAGCAGTGAAAGGACAGGGTGGTATTCACCCCTCCACTTT. It yields the protein CASSERTGWYSPLHF. The chain uses TRBV6-1 and TRBJ1-6, with 8 bases fitting TRBD1. The germline CDR1 and CDR2 sequences are MNHNS and SASEGT. The CDR3 contains 15 residues. V gave up 2 bases and J gave up 8 bases; unmatched junction bases: 5.